This is a list of T cell receptor beta chains from one sample in a study of graft-versus-host responses after intestinal transplantation. The repertoire was sequenced with immunoSEQ multiplex PCR; TCRdb's copy has only in-frame clones and lacks some. The table records 85,000 to 130,000 clones, more than 75% of them present only once. Their target antigens are unknown. The input for sequencing was unstimulated CD4+ T cells sorted from spleen or lymph node cells, taken before intestinal transplant. These receptor sequences come from a human donor who received an intestinal transplant. Each CDR3 is given with its conserved first and last residue. Fields, in order: V gene, clone size, J gene, D gene, CDR3 DNA, CDR3 protein. A D gene is named only where the DNA matches it firmly. Clone size appears in some rows only: once, few, many, or a class for an expanded clone.

V: TRBV19
size: .
J: TRBJ2-2
D: TRBD2
DNA: TGTGCCAGTAGTAAACCCCTAGCGGGCGCCGGGGAGCTGTTTTTT
CDR3: CASSKPLAGAGELFF

V: TRBV4-1
size: few
J: TRBJ2-1
D: .
DNA: TGCGCCAGCAGCCTAACGTCCTACTCCTACAATGAGCAGTTCTTC
CDR3: CASSLTSYSYNEQFF

V: TRBV15
size: .
J: TRBJ2-7
D: TRBD1
DNA: TGTGCCACCAGCAGAGATCCCCCGGGACAGTCTTCCCAGGTCACCTACGAGCAGTACTTC
CDR3: CATSRDPPGQSSQVTYEQYF

V: TRBV11-2
size: .
J: TRBJ2-5
D: TRBD1
DNA: TGTGCCAGCAGCACAGGGGTGAGGGAGACCCAGTACTTC
CDR3: CASSTGVRETQYF

V: TRBV5-4
size: once
J: TRBJ2-1
D: TRBD1
DNA: TGTGCCAGCAGCTCTGCCGGGCCCGCAGGGGGGCAGTTCTTC
CDR3: CASSSAGPAGGQFF

V: TRBV10-3
size: .
J: TRBJ2-5
D: .
DNA: TGTGCCATCAGTCCCTTCCAAGAGACCCAGTACTTC
CDR3: CAISPFQETQYF

V: TRBV7-9
size: .
J: TRBJ1-1
D: .
DNA: TGTGCCAGCAGTTACCAAGGGGGGACTGAAGCTTTCTTT
CDR3: CASSYQGGTEAFF

V: TRBV28
size: .
J: TRBJ1-4
D: TRBD1
DNA: TGTGCCAGCAGTAGGGACAGGCGTGAAAAACTGTTTTTT
CDR3: CASSRDRREKLFF

V: TRBV7-3
size: .
J: TRBJ2-7
D: .
DNA: TGTGCCAGCAGCGCAGACTCACCCCCCTCTGAGCAGTACTTC
CDR3: CASSADSPPSEQYF

V: TRBV7-9
size: .
J: TRBJ1-2
D: .
DNA: TGTGCCAGCAGCTTAGGCGAGATGAGAGGCTACACCTTC
CDR3: CASSLGEMRGYTF

V: TRBV5-1
size: once
J: TRBJ2-2
D: .
DNA: TGCGCCAGCAGCTTGTGGGGCACCGGGGAGCTGTTTTTT
CDR3: CASSLWGTGELFF

V: TRBV29-1
size: .
J: TRBJ2-7
D: TRBD2
DNA: TGCAGCGTCGGGACTAGCGGGGTCTCCTACGAGCAGTACTTC
CDR3: CSVGTSGVSYEQYF

V: TRBV2
size: .
J: TRBJ2-1
D: .
DNA: TGCGGAATAAGCTCCTACAATGAGCAGTTCTTC
CDR3: CGISSYNEQFF

V: TRBV18
size: .
J: TRBJ2-1
D: .
DNA: TGTGCCAGCTCAAGGGGGAGGAACGACCCCCTCTACAATGAGCAGTTCTTC
CDR3: CASSRGRNDPLYNEQFF

V: TRBV28
size: .
J: TRBJ2-5
D: .
DNA: TGTGCCAGCAGCCCTTTTGGGGATCAAGAGACCCAGTACTTC
CDR3: CASSPFGDQETQYF

V: TRBV5-1
size: .
J: TRBJ2-1
D: TRBD1
DNA: TGCGCCAGCAGGGACAGGTACAATGAGCAGTTCTTC
CDR3: CASRDRYNEQFF

V: TRBV15
size: .
J: TRBJ2-5
D: .
DNA: TGTGCCACCAGCAGAGATCCCCCGCCGTGGGGCCAAGAGACCCAGTACTTC
CDR3: CATSRDPPPWGQETQYF

V: TRBV4-3
size: .
J: TRBJ1-2
D: .
DNA: TGCGCCAGCAGCCAAGATTCGGGGCATTTTATTGGCTACACCTTC
CDR3: CASSQDSGHFIGYTF

V: TRBV10-3
size: .
J: TRBJ2-5
D: TRBD1
DNA: TGTGCCATCAGTGTTACAGGGGAGGAGACCCAGTACTTC
CDR3: CAISVTGEETQYF

V: TRBV10-3
size: .
J: TRBJ2-3
D: TRBD1
DNA: TGTGCCATCTCATCACCGGGACAGGGGATGACAGATACGCAGTATTTT
CDR3: CAISSPGQGMTDTQYF

V: TRBV5-4
size: .
J: TRBJ2-5
D: TRBD2
DNA: TGTGCCAGCAGTCGGTTCGTAGCGGGGTACCAAGAGACCCAGTACTTC
CDR3: CASSRFVAGYQETQYF

V: TRBV4-2
size: .
J: TRBJ2-7
D: .
DNA: TGTGCCAGCAGCCAAGAAGGTGACGAGCAGTACTTC
CDR3: CASSQEGDEQYF

V: TRBV5-4
size: .
J: TRBJ1-4
D: .
DNA: TGTGCCAGCAGCTTGGATGGGGCGGGAAATGAAAAACTGTTTTTT
CDR3: CASSLDGAGNEKLFF

V: TRBV4-2
size: .
J: TRBJ1-2
D: .
DNA: TGTGCCAGCAGCCAAGATCAGGGACGGATCTATGGCTACACCTTC
CDR3: CASSQDQGRIYGYTF

V: TRBV7-3
size: .
J: TRBJ2-1
D: TRBD2
DNA: TGTGCCAGCAGCTTAATTGGGGGACTAGCGGGAGATTACAATGAGCAGTTCTTC
CDR3: CASSLIGGLAGDYNEQFF

V: TRBV2
size: .
J: TRBJ2-7
D: .
DNA: TGTGCCAGCAGTGGCCTTCAGGGGATCGAGCAGTACTTC
CDR3: CASSGLQGIEQYF

V: TRBV7-6
size: .
J: TRBJ1-1
D: .
DNA: TGTGCCAGCAGCCCAACGAGTGGCATCGGAGCTTTCTTT
CDR3: CASSPTSGIGAFF

V: TRBV4-2
size: .
J: TRBJ2-1
D: TRBD2
DNA: TGTGCCAGCAGCCAAGGTTCGGTAGCGGGAGTCCATGAGCAGTTCTTC
CDR3: CASSQGSVAGVHEQFF

V: TRBV5-1
size: .
J: TRBJ2-1
D: TRBD2
DNA: TGCGCCAGCAGCTTGGCCCCTAGCGGGGGGTACAATGAGCAGTTCTTC
CDR3: CASSLAPSGGYNEQFF

V: TRBV5-6
size: few
J: TRBJ2-7
D: .
DNA: TGTGCCAGCAGGGGCCGGGACCGTTTCTACGAGCAGTACTTC
CDR3: CASRGRDRFYEQYF

V: TRBV4-2
size: .
J: TRBJ1-3
D: TRBD1
DNA: TGTGCCAGCAGCCAAAGGAGGGGGCCTGGAAACACCATATATTTT
CDR3: CASSQRRGPGNTIYF

V: TRBV6-6
size: .
J: TRBJ2-6
D: .
DNA: TGTGCCAGCAGTAAAAAAGGCTCCGGGGCCAACGTCCTGACTTTC
CDR3: CASSKKGSGANVLTF

V: TRBV28
size: .
J: TRBJ2-5
D: TRBD1
DNA: TGTGCCAGCAGTTCACCCGGGACAGGGAAGACCCAGTACTTC
CDR3: CASSSPGTGKTQYF

V: TRBV6-5
size: .
J: TRBJ1-1
D: .
DNA: TGTGCCAGCAGTGCGGGGGGTAACACTGAAGCTTTCTTT
CDR3: CASSAGGNTEAFF

V: TRBV5-1
size: .
J: TRBJ1-5
D: .
DNA: TGCGCCAGCAGCTTGGGAGGGGCTGATCAGCCCCAGCATTTT
CDR3: CASSLGGADQPQHF

V: TRBV6-6
size: .
J: TRBJ2-1
D: .
DNA: TGTGCCAGCATCACGGGACATGGTGCGAATGAGCAGTTCTTC
CDR3: CASITGHGANEQFF

V: TRBV12-5
size: .
J: TRBJ1-6
D: .
DNA: TGTGCTAGTGGTCCCGAGACAAGTAATTCACCCCTCCACTTT
CDR3: CASGPETSNSPLHF

V: TRBV10-3
size: .
J: TRBJ2-1
D: TRBD2
DNA: TGTGCCATCAGCACCCCCGGGACTAGCGGTGACTACAATGAGCAGTTCTTC
CDR3: CAISTPGTSGDYNEQFF

V: TRBV27
size: .
J: TRBJ2-7
D: .
DNA: TGTGCCAGCAGTTTCAGTGGGGAAAGCTCCTACGAGCAGTACTTC
CDR3: CASSFSGESSYEQYF